This TCR beta chain was identified in a study of neurological immune-mediated disorders. There are 16 residues in the CDR3. Trimming removed 2 bases at V and 1 base at J, with 9 bases between. In germline, CDR1 is SGHAT, CDR2 FQNNGV. This clonotype was seen at least ten times. The target antigen is unknown. TCRdb re-called the 5' RACE reads with MiXCR, one entry per CDR3 protein. The sample lists 45,000 or so distinct CDR3 sequences, approximately 3% occurring once. The study's findings and limits: It was the repertoires of 18 of 34 multiple sclerosis patients that phylogenetic grouping placed in one related-CDR3 cluster, which is a possible signature.

This TCR derives from a woman aged 45-65 years with multiple sclerosis. The chain employs TRBV11-2 and TRBJ2-6; D might be TRBD1 (6 bases). Sequenced: PBMCs. The CDR3 here is CASSLTTGSGANVLTF. In nucleotides, the CDR3 is TGTGCCAGCAGCTTAACAACAGGGTCTGGGGCCAACGTCCTGACTTTC.